The 21 T cell receptor beta chains below all came from one sample that was sequenced in a study of blood T cells in healthy people across ages. A second PCR of about 7 to 12 cycles used a sample-barcoded 5' primer and a J-beta primer mix. TCRdb fed the 5' RACE reads into MiXCR, producing one record per CDR3 protein. The sample consists of approximately 780,000 distinct CDR3 sequences, roughly 24% of them appearing once. The data were also submitted as part of a second study, on T cells of mothers and their children.

Sequencing was performed on blood. Receptor source: a boy aged 5-17 years in good health.

The V gene is TRBV20-1, the J gene TRBJ1-5, with no clear D. Trimming shortened V by 6 bases and J by 0 bases, and 21 bases separated the two germline ends. The CDR3 is 17 amino acids. The germline gives CDR1 DFQATT, CDR2 SNEGSKA (reference sequence). CDR3 coding DNA: TGCAGTGCCACCAATGGTTGGGAGGCGGATAGCAATCAGCCCCAGCATTTT. It codes for CSATNGWEADSNQPQHF.

The chain uses TRBV10-3 and TRBJ2-1; D gene ambiguous. This CDR3 is 18 amino acids long. V lost 8 bases, J lost 3 bases, and 26 bases lay in between. CDR1 is ENHRY, CDR2 SYGVKD, per germline. The CDR3 protein is CAIQRFVVAAPNYNEQFF. CDR3 coding DNA: TGTGCCATCCAAAGGTTCGTGGTGGCGGCACCCAACTACAATGAGCAGTTCTTC.

The chain is built from TRBV2 and TRBJ2-2; 11 nucleotides agree with TRBD2. Germline values: CDR1 SNHLY, CDR2 FYNNEI. The CDR3 covers 17 residues. V shed 6 bases and J 0 bases; nucleotides not matched to a gene: 6. CDR3 loop: CASSLGSGGANTGELFF. In DNA form, the CDR3 reads TGTGCCAGCAGCTTAGGTAGCGGGGGGGCGAACACCGGGGAGCTGTTTTTT. The full variable domain, its missing parts supplied by reference TRBV2 and TRBJ2-2, is EPEVTQTPSHQVTQMGQEVILRCVPISNHLYFYWYRQILGQKVEFLVSFYNNEISEKSEIFDDQFSVERPDGSNFTLKIRSTKLEDSAMYFCASSLGSGGANTGELFFGEGSRLTVL.

This sequence joins TRBV6-5 and TRBJ1-5; D might be TRBD1 (6 bases). CDR3 length: 18 residues. CDR1 MNHEY and CDR2 SVGAGI come from the germline V gene. Trimming shortened V by 2 bases and J by 4 bases, and 21 bases separated the two germline ends. CDR3: CASSYVTLIDRINQPQHF. The CDR3 DNA reads TGTGCCAGCAGTTACGTTACTCTAATTGACAGGATTAATCAGCCCCAGCATTTT.

A few counts support this clonotype. The chain has TRBV20-1 and TRBJ1-4; no clear D gene. Trimming cost V 4 bases and J 3 bases, with 12 bases left between them. This CDR3 contains 14 residues. Germline V gene data show CDR1 as DFQATT and CDR2 as SNEGSKA (reference sequence). CDR3 sequence (DNA): TGCAGTGCTATCCTTGGTCCATCTAATGAAAAACTGTTTTTT. Translation gives CSAILGPSNEKLFF.

The chain links TRBV5-1 to TRBJ2-1, with D possibly being TRBD2 (6 bases). Near its end, the DNA agrees better with TRBJ2-7, so the J call may be wrong. The CDR3 is made up of 14 amino acids. Germline V gene lookup returns CDR1 SGHRS and CDR2 YFSETQ. CDR3 residues: CASGTPRVHYEQYF. CDR3 nucleotides: TGCGCCAGCGGGACTCCCCGGGTCCACTACGAGCAGTACTTC.

V and J are TRBV27 and TRBJ2-5; D unclear. The J call is doubtful: the DNA matches TRBJ2-1 better. Per the germline V gene, CDR1 is MNHEY and CDR2 is SMNVEV (reference sequence). There are 12 residues in the CDR3. Here the CDR3 DNA reads TGTGCCAGCAGTTCCCTCACTAATGAGCAGTTCTTC. Protein product: CASSSLTNEQFF.

This clonotype was observed a few times. The gene calls are TRBV29-1 and TRBJ1-4; D uncertain. This CDR3 spans 13 amino acids. Germline V lookup: CDR1 SQVTM, CDR2 ANQGSEA. V gave up 4 bases and J gave up 3 bases, with 9 bases separating them. The CDR3 region is CSVADGANEKLFF. The CDR3 nucleotides read TGCAGCGTTGCGGACGGAGCTAATGAAAAACTGTTTTTT.

This chain uses TRBV6-5 with TRBJ2-5; 9 nucleotides agree with TRBD2. The assigned J gene may be wrong: the sequence end matches TRBJ2-7 better. The CDR3 is 15 amino acids. Germline V gives CDR1 MNHEY, CDR2 SVGAGI. CDR3 sequence (DNA): TGTGCCAGCAAACAAGCAAGCGGGGGGTCCTACGAGCAGTACTTC. This codes for CASKQASGGSYEQYF.

This sequence joins TRBV12-3 or TRBV12-4 and TRBJ2-7; 8 nucleotides align to TRBD2. The V segment lost 1 base and the J segment 0 bases; nucleotides outside the gene matches: 5. The CDR3 loop spans 16 amino acids. The CDR3 nucleotides read TGTGCCAGCAGTTTAGGCCGGGGGGGGAACTCCTACGAGCAGTACTTC. Its protein is CASSLGRGGNSYEQYF.

The V and J genes are TRBV5-1 and TRBJ2-1, with 7 bases fitting TRBD2. The trim removed 3 bases at V and 2 bases at J, leaving 8 bases unmatched. The CDR3 spans 16 residues. The germline CDR1 and CDR2 sequences are SGHRS and YFSETQ. CDR3 residues: CASSYPGRGPYNEQFF. The CDR3 region has the DNA TGCGCCAGCAGCTACCCGGGGAGGGGCCCCTACAATGAGCAGTTCTTC.

This clonotype was found a few times. The V gene is TRBV29-1, the J gene TRBJ2-7; no firm D call. Trimming removed 6 bases from V and 5 bases from J, with 17 bases in between. Germline CDR1 and CDR2: SQVTM and ANQGSEA. The CDR3 consists of 13 residues. The CDR3 loop reads CSVRSSLSDEQYF. The CDR3 DNA is TGCAGCGTCCGGAGTTCATTAAGCGACGAGCAGTACTTC.

Only a few counts were recorded for this clonotype. This chain connects TRBV3-1 to TRBJ1-2, with unresolved D. Trimming removed 0 bases from V and 3 bases from J, with 8 bases in between. From germline, CDR1 is LGHDT and CDR2 YNNKEL (reference sequence). The CDR3 has 14 residues. In nucleotides, the CDR3 is TGTGCCAGCAGCCAAGACGACGTGGACTATGGCTACACCTTC. It codes for CASSQDDVDYGYTF.

The V gene is TRBV6-4, the J gene TRBJ1-3, with D unclear. CDR1 and CDR2 (germline): MRHNA, SNTAGT. This CDR3 has 15 amino acids. V was cut by 8 bases and J by 0 bases, with 14 bases left in between. CDR3 sequence (DNA): TGTGCCAGCGGACCGTGGGTTTTCTCTGGAAACACCATATATTTT. Amino acid sequence: CASGPWVFSGNTIYF.

The chain has TRBV11-1 and TRBJ1-3; possible D gene TRBD1, 6 bases. The V end lost 3 bases, the J end lost 0 bases, and 12 bases lay between the germline ends. CDR1 is SGHAT and CDR2 is FQDESV in the germline V gene (reference sequence). The CDR3 has 16 residues. The CDR3 loop reads CASSLWGRSSGNTIYF. The CDR3 DNA is TGTGCCAGCAGCTTGTGGGGGCGAAGCTCTGGAAACACCATATATTTT.

This clonotype was seen only a few times. This sequence joins TRBV5-1 and TRBJ2-1, with unresolved D. The DNA end is more similar to TRBJ2-7, so the J call may be wrong. Germline loops: CDR1 SGHRS, CDR2 YFSETQ. CDR3 length: 13 residues. CDR3 DNA: TGCGCCAGCAGCTTGGCCTCATACTACGAGCAGTACTTC. Its protein product is CASSLASYYEQYF.

The sample holds a few counts of this clonotype. The CDR3 region has the DNA TGTGCCAGCTCACCAAGCATTCCGGAGACCCAGTACTTC. Residues: CASSPSIPETQYF. The chain links TRBV18 to TRBJ2-5, with unresolved D. The CDR3 totals 13 residues. The germline gives CDR1 KGHSH, CDR2 LQKENI. Trimming shortened V by 2 bases and J by 5 bases, and 9 bases separated the two germline ends.

With regard to this clonotype: Just one base apart from a much larger clone, this may be a read error. This chain connects TRBV5-1 to TRBJ1-5; TRBD1 is a possible D gene (5 bases). This CDR3 is built from 14 residues. Germline loops: CDR1 SGHRS, CDR2 YFSETQ. The CDR3 DNA is TGCGCCAGCAGCTTGGAGGGGTACAATCACCCCCAGCATTTT. Amino acids: CASSLEGYNHPQHF.

This clonotype was detected only a few times. V and J are TRBV29-1 and TRBJ1-1; D is unresolved. The CDR3 consists of 13 residues. From germline, CDR1 is SQVTM and CDR2 ANQGSEA. Trimming stripped 7 bases from V and 0 bases from J, with 12 bases between. In nucleotides, the CDR3 is TGCAGCGCCGGACGAGGGATGAACACTGAAGCTTTCTTT. Translation gives CSAGRGMNTEAFF. Using reference TRBV29-1 and TRBJ1-1 for the parts outside the CDR3, the full variable domain is SAVISQKPSRDICQRGTSLTIQCQVDSQVTMMFWYRQQPGQSLTLIATANQGSEATYESGFVIDKFPISRPNLTFSTLTVSNMSPEDSSIYLCSAGRGMNTEAFFGQGTRLTVV.

The sample holds a few counts of this clonotype. CDR3 in DNA: TGTGCCAGCAGCTTAGGGGCCCGGACTGAAGCTTTCTTT. Translated, it gives CASSLGARTEAFF. The rearrangement links TRBV7-9 to TRBJ1-1, with D uncertain. The CDR3 runs 13 residues. V was pared by 1 base and J by 5 bases, with 8 bases between. Per the germline V gene, CDR1 is SEHNR and CDR2 is FQNEAQ (reference sequence).

In this sample, this clonotype turned up a few times. The junction shows a germline mismatch at one end, possibly a read error. This chain uses TRBV4-2 with TRBJ1-2, with D tentatively TRBD1 (6 bases). Germline V CDR1 and CDR2: LGHNA, YNFKEQ. The CDR3 runs to 14 residues. Written as DNA, the CDR3 is TGTGCCAGCCGCCAGGATGCGGGGGGCGGCGGCTACACCTTC. This encodes CASRQDAGGGGYTF.